These 9 T cell receptor beta chains were all obtained from the same sample, sequenced in a study of cytomegalovirus exposure and HLA in healthy donors (dated 2017 in TCRdb). Libraries were prepared through the immunoSEQ multiplex PCR assay. For the multiplex PCR, a mixture combining 60 forward primers for TCR Vbeta segments and 13 reverse primers for TCR Jbeta segments was used. The clones in this table, taken by TCRdb from immuneACCESS, are in-frame only. Not every clone is retained; where verified, under half of the shortfall comes from an unresolved V gene, and the cause of the rest is unknown. The table for this sample lists under 150,000 clones; 83% of them were counted only once. Roughly 1.2% of the sample is in the top ten clones. Input material: PBMCs. The receptors originated from a girl aged 2 to 10 in good health and CMV-seronegative.

The gene calls are TRBV4-2 and TRBJ2-6; tentatively, D is TRBD1 (7 bases). V dropped 2 bases and J dropped 1 base, with 18 bases sitting between them. Germline CDR1 is LGHNA and CDR2 is YNFKEQ. This CDR3 has 19 residues. The CDR3 DNA reads TGTGCCAGCAGCCAAACGTTTCAGGGGGGCGTTTCTGGGGCCAACGTCCTGACTTTC. Translating gives CASSQTFQGGVSGANVLTF.

This chain joins TRBV6-1 and TRBJ2-2, with 7 bases fitting TRBD1. The trim removed 2 bases at V and 6 bases at J, leaving 9 bases unmatched. The germline CDR1 and CDR2 sequences are MNHNS and SASEGT. The CDR3 covers 16 residues. The CDR3 DNA is TGTGCCAGCAGTGAAACGACAGGGAAGAGCCCCGGGGAGCTGTTTTTT. Amino acids: CASSETTGKSPGELFF.

The chain uses TRBV10-1 and TRBJ2-5; TRBD2 might be the D (6 bases). Between the trimmed V and J ends, which lost 5 bases and 5 bases, there was a span of 12 bases. Germline V gene sequence: CDR1 WNHNN, CDR2 SYGVQD (reference sequence). The CDR3 extends over 13 amino acids. This CDR3 reads CASSRGYEETQYF. The DNA for the CDR3 is TGCGCCAGCAGTCGGGGGTATGAGGAGACCCAGTACTTC.

The V and J genes are TRBV7-6 and TRBJ2-3; tentative D call: TRBD2 (5 bases). Trimming shortened V by 0 bases and J by 1 base, and 11 bases separated the two germline ends. This CDR3 has 16 amino acids. Germline CDR1 SGHVS, CDR2 FNYEAQ. DNA of the CDR3: TGTGCCAGCAGCTTAGCTGAGGGTTGGGGCACAGATACGCAGTATTTT. Translated, it gives CASSLAEGWGTDTQYF.

V usage is TRBV7-2 and J usage is TRBJ2-1; the match to TRBD2 covers 8 bases. The CDR3 length is 14 residues. V was pared by 5 bases and J by 9 bases, with 9 bases of the junction left unmatched. CDR1 is SGHTA and CDR2 is FQGNSA in the germline V gene. DNA for the CDR3: TGTGCCAGCAGCGGGACTAGGATAATAGGTGAGCAGTTCTTC. Translating it yields CASSGTRIIGEQFF.

As to this clone: At one of its ends the junction is not consistent with the germline gene, which may arise from a read error. Other DNA sequences of this sample code for an identical CDR3. The rearrangement links TRBV30 to TRBJ2-5, with a weak D call TRBD2 (6 bases). Per germline, CDR1 GTSNPN and CDR2 SVGIG (reference sequence). This CDR3 has 11 amino acids. Here the CDR3 DNA reads TGCGCCTGGTTAAGCGGGGAGACCCAGTACTTC. Amino acids: CAWLSGETQYF.

This chain joins TRBV5-4 and TRBJ2-3; D not certain. Germline V CDR1 and CDR2: SGHNT, YYREEE (reference sequence). V was cut by 0 bases and J by 4 bases, with 6 bases left in between. This CDR3 is built from 13 residues. DNA of the CDR3: TGTGCCAGCAGCTTGGGAGTAGCAGATACGCAGTATTTT. This codes for CASSLGVADTQYF.

The V and J genes are TRBV9 and TRBJ2-1; TRBD2 agrees at 13 bases. This CDR3 region has 15 residues. The V and J ends lost 3 bases and 6 bases, in that order; junction bases with no gene match: 3. CDR1 is SGDLS, CDR2 YYNGEE, per germline. The CDR3 DNA is TGTGCCAGCAGCGAGACTAGCGGGAGGTTCAATGAGCAGTTCTTC. As protein: CASSETSGRFNEQFF.

The genes are TRBV7-2 and TRBJ1-6; no firm D call. The CDR3 sequence is 14 residues long. Trimming pared 5 bases from V and 7 bases from J, leaving 12 bases between. Germline CDR1 and CDR2: SGHTA and FQGNSA. This CDR3 reads CASSSSGANSPLHF. DNA for the CDR3: TGTGCCAGCAGCAGTTCAGGCGCCAATTCACCCCTCCACTTT.